This TCR beta chain appears in the sequencing data of a study of T cells expressing NK-cell markers (dated by TCRdb to 2020 to 2021). Concerning the study at large: TCR beta-chain repertoires were profiled in sorted CD3+CD56+NKG2C+, CD3+CD56+NKG2C- and CD3+CD56-NKG2C+ T-cell subsets from fewer than 10 donors. Among the eight sequenced donors, seven were HCMV-seropositive and one was HCMV-seronegative. The study sequenced eight donors, all healthy volunteers chosen at random: three men and five women. The libraries were sequenced on Illumina HiSeq 2000/2500, MiSeq or NextSeq, producing 2 x 150 bp reads.

Looking up the germline V gene (reference sequence) yields CDR1 SEHNR and CDR2 FQNEAQ. The CDR3 starts with the cysteine, ends with the phenylalanine, and has 15 residues. Only the protein is on record. HCMV-specific IgG was detected in serum with a commercial ELISA kit to determine HCMV serostatus. Peripheral blood mononuclear cells were isolated from blood by Ficoll density gradient centrifugation. Study-level results and caveats: In roughly 6 donors, the dominant CD3+CD56+NKG2C+ clonotypes ranked among the top 10 CD8+ clonotypes, making up 1.0-7.0% of CD8+ T cells. Those dominant clonotypes were again the most abundant among CD3+CD56-NKG2C+ cells in several donors, at about 28.3-65%. Whether the expanded NKG2C-expressing T cell clones were specific for HCMV antigens remained unclear.

As regards this clonotype: Its recognized antigen is unknown.

The sequencing machine was an Illumina HiSeq 2000. 5'RACE template switching, by which a universal primer site and unique molecular identifiers were added, was used to make TCR beta cDNA libraries. Priming for cDNA synthesis came from the TCR beta constant segment, and two successive PCR amplification steps followed. In the source study's methods: MIGEC handled demultiplexing of the reads and grouping by UMI, while MiTCR was used to assemble and quantify clonotypes. Only TCR cDNA sequences supported by at least two reads were kept to exclude erroneous sequences. The tcR package was used for downstream repertoire analysis, with clonotypes matched between fractions based on CDR3 nucleotide sequence plus V segment. VDJmatch was used to annotate antigen specificity against VDJdb, with one amino acid substitution allowed in CDR3. Each CDR3 protein sequence appears as one entry after TCRdb reprocessed the reads, and no DNA is included. The V and J calls were not made by the authors but by TCRdb's processing. This sample's table has entries for about 190,000 distinct CDR3 sequences. The ten biggest clones cover about 19% of the sample.

The clonotype was recovered from a man aged 18-70 years in good health. The sequence is built from TRBV7-9 and TRBJ2-1; TCRdb names TRBD2, which stays unverified in the absence of DNA. Sequencing input: blood T cells: a sorted CD56 or NKG2C T cell subset, CD4+ or CD8+ T cells, or bulk PBMC T cells (not recorded which). The CDR3: CASSLQTSLHNEQFF.